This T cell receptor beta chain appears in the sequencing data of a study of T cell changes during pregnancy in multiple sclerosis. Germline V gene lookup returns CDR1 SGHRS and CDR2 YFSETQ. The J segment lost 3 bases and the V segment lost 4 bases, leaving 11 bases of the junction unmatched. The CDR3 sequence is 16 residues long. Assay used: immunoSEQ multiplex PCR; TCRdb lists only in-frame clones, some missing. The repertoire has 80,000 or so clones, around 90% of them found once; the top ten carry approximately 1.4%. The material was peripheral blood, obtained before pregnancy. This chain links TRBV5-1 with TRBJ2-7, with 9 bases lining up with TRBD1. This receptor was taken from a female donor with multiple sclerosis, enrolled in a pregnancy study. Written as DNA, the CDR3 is TGCGCCAGCAGCCAATTACCGGGACAGGGAGACTACGAGCAGTACTTC. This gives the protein CASSQLPGQGDYEQYF.